This T cell receptor (beta chain) was retrieved from a study of T cells in localized non-small cell lung cancer. Study-level points and caveats: Higher blood T cell density went with longer overall survival.

Data came from immunoSEQ multiplex PCR; TCRdb stores just in-frame clones and leaves some out. This table holds tens of thousands of clones, around 79% found once. V dropped 0 bases and J dropped 2 bases, with 7 bases sitting between them. The CDR3 loop spans 14 amino acids. CDR1 and CDR2 from the germline V gene are WSHSY and SAAADI. As regards this clone: Its antigen is undetermined.

The rearrangement links TRBV10-2 to TRBJ1-2; D not resolved. This specimen was PBMCs, taken before any cancer treatment. This TCR came from a woman aged 40-70 years with stage II squamous cell lung carcinoma. The CDR3 DNA follows: TGCGCCAGCAGTGAGTCCACGCTGAACTATGGCTACACCTTC. Encoded protein: CASSESTLNYGYTF.